This entry features one TCR beta chain sequence. Its antigen is unknown. CDR3 length: 15 amino acids. V was clipped by 5 bases and J by 2 bases, with 17 bases between them. Germline values: CDR1 SGHRS, CDR2 YFSETQ. The data are from a study of shared clonotypes between healthy human individuals. Points from the study as a whole: Blood was the sole source, and tissue repertoires probably differ.

Produced via immunoSEQ multiplex PCR; TCRdb's table is partial and in-frame only. The table lists roughly 1,000,000 clones, approximately 78% of them singletons. The chain uses TRBV5-1 and TRBJ2-7; D might be TRBD1 or TRBD2, each matching 5 bases. The sample comprised memory CD4+ T cells from PBMCs. Subset: CD45RA-negative fraction. This sequence was found in a man between 18 and 29 years old in good health. Some clones in this sample may be carry-over from other donors' samples. The CDR3 reads CASSLLGGLTYEQYF. Here the CDR3 DNA reads TGCGCCAGCAGTCTGCTTGGGGGTCTTACCTACGAGCAGTACTTC.